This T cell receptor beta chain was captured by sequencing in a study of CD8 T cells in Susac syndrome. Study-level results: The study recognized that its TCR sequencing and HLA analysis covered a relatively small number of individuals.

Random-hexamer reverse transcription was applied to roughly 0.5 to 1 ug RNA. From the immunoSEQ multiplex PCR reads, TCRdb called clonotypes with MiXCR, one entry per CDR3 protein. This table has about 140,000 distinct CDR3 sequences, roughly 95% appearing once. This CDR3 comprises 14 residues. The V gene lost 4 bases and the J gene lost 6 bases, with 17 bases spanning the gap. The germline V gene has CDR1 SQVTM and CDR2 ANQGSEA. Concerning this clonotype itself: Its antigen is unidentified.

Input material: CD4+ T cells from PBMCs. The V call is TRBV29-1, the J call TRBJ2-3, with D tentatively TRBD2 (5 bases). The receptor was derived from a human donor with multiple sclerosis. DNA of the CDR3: TGCAGCGTTGTGAGGGTATCCAAGTCGGATACGCAGTATTTT. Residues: CSVVRVSKSDTQYF.